This T cell receptor (beta chain) was recovered during a study of shared clonotypes between healthy human individuals. Study summary: Per-donor plates numbered three CD4 naive, three CD4 memory, two CD8 naive and one CD8 memory.

The ends were cut back, 4 bases at V and 9 bases at J, with 17 bases in the middle. Germline V gene lookup returns CDR1 LNHDA and CDR2 SQIVND (reference sequence). The CDR3 spans 14 residues. Profiling relied on immunoSEQ multiplex PCR, and the TCRdb table lists in-frame clones only, not all of them. The sample lists millions of clones, roughly 92% occurring once. V usage is TRBV19 and J usage is TRBJ2-3; maybe TRBD2 (6 bases). This clonotype originated in a man in his late teens or twenties in good health. Sequencing was carried out using naive CD4+ T cells sorted from blood. Subset reported: CD45RA+ positively selected. The CDR3 protein is CASSRDSPGATQYF. CDR3 sequence (DNA): TGTGCCAGTAGTAGGGACTCCCCAGGAGCGACGCAGTATTTT.